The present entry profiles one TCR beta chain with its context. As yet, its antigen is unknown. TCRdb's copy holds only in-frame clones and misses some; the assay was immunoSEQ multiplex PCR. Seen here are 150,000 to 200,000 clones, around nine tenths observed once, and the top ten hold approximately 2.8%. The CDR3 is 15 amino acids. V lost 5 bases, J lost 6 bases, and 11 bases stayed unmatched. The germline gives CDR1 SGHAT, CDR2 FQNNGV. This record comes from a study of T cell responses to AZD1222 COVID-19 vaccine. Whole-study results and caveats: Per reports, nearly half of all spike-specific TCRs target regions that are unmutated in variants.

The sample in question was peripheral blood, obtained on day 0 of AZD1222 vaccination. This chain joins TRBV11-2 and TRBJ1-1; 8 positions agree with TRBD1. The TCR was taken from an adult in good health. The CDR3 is CASSTRQGINPEAFF. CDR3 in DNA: TGTGCCAGCAGCACAAGACAGGGGATAAACCCTGAAGCTTTCTTT.